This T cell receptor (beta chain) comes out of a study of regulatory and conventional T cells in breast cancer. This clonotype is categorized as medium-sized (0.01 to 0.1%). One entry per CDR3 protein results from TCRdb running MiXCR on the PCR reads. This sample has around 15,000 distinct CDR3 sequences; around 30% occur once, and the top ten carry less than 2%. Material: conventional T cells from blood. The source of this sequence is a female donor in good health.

The DNA of the CDR3 is TGTGCCAGCAGCACCGGACTAGCGGGGACCCAGTACTTC. It translates to CASSTGLAGTQYF. This chain uses TRBV7-2 with TRBJ2-5, with 11 positions matching TRBD2. The CDR3 runs 13 residues. V lost 5 bases and J lost 7; bases outside the gene matches: 3. Germline V gene sequence: CDR1 SGHTA, CDR2 FQGNSA.